These 10 T cell receptor beta chains originate from one sample sequenced in a study of shared clonotypes between healthy human individuals. Only in-frame clones appear in the TCRdb table, and some are missing; sequencing was by immunoSEQ multiplex PCR. The table shows 400,000 to 500,000 clones, with over 65% occurring only once. The sample was PBMCs. These receptors all come from a woman aged 40 to 49 in good health. Some clones in this sample may be carry-over from other donors' samples.

V and J are TRBV28 and TRBJ2-1; 9 nucleotides agree with TRBD2. The V segment lost 5 bases and the J segment 4 bases; nucleotides outside the gene matches: 9. This CDR3 region has 16 residues. CDR1 and CDR2 from the germline V gene are MDHEN and SYDVKM. CDR3 protein: CASSNGAGGGYNEQFF. In nucleotides, the CDR3 is TGTGCCAGCAGTAATGGGGCGGGAGGGGGTTACAATGAGCAGTTCTTC.

Only a few counts were recorded for this clone. CDR3 residues: CASRVAELSYEQYF. CDR3 nucleotides: TGTGCCAGCAGGGTAGCGGAGCTATCCTACGAGCAGTACTTC. The chain is built from TRBV6-5 and TRBJ2-5; maybe TRBD2 (6 bases). The J call could be wrong; TRBJ2-7 is a better fit for the DNA end. The germline CDR1 and CDR2 sequences are MNHEY and SVGAGI. The CDR3 loop spans 14 amino acids.

This sequence joins TRBV20-1 and TRBJ1-1, with a possible D match to TRBD1 (5 bases). The CDR3 has 10 amino acids. The germline V gene has CDR1 DFQATT and CDR2 SNEGSKA (reference sequence). V gave up 5 bases and J gave up 10 bases, with 11 bases separating them. The CDR3 DNA sequence: TGCAGTGCTGGGGACTCTAGAGCTTTCTTT. It codes for CSAGDSRAFF.

CDR3 sequence reads: CASSPPERHTGELFF. For the CDR3, the DNA is TGTGCCAGTAGTCCCCCCGAGCGGCACACCGGGGAGCTGTTTTTT. This chain uses TRBV19 with TRBJ2-2, with D possibly matching TRBD2 (5 bases). CDR3 length equals 15 residues. Trimming removed 5 bases at V and 3 bases at J, with 13 bases between. CDR1 and CDR2 (germline): LNHDA, SQIVND (reference sequence).

This chain links TRBV2 with TRBJ2-5; possible D gene TRBD2, 7 bases. Germline CDR1 reads SNHLY; CDR2 reads FYNNEI. The CDR3 is 14 residues long. Deletions cut 4 bases from V and 3 bases from J, with 12 bases between. The CDR3 region is CASSGGRGKETQYF. DNA of the CDR3: TGTGCCAGCAGTGGGGGGCGGGGGAAAGAGACCCAGTACTTC.

A few counts support this clone. The chain uses TRBV18 and TRBJ2-7; no reliable D call. The CDR3 has 15 residues. The germline V gene has CDR1 KGHSH and CDR2 LQKENI. The V and J ends lost 2 bases and 2 bases respectively, with 13 bases between them. The CDR3 here is CASSPAQTRPYEQYF. As DNA, the CDR3 is TGTGCCAGCTCACCAGCACAAACTCGGCCCTACGAGCAGTACTTC.

The chain's CDR3 is CASSLSYTGELFF. For the CDR3, the DNA is TGTGCCAGCAGCCTATCTTACACCGGGGAGCTGTTTTTT. The chain combines TRBV7-2 with TRBJ2-2; D not resolved. Germline V gene lookup returns CDR1 SGHTA and CDR2 FQGNSA. The V end was cut by 5 bases, the J end by 3 bases, with 7 bases between. This CDR3 spans 13 amino acids.

The table lists this clone with a count of one. The junction departs from the called germline gene at one end, perhaps through a read error. This chain joins TRBV10-1 and TRBJ2-7, with 9 bases fitting TRBD2. Germline V gene sequence: CDR1 WNHNN, CDR2 SYGVQD (reference sequence). The CDR3 runs 16 residues. The CDR3 sequence is CTSSESGSGRSDEQYF. In DNA form, the CDR3 reads TGCACCAGCAGTGAGTCGGGGAGCGGGAGGTCGGACGAGCAGTACTTC.

In regard to this clone: This same CDR3 is encoded by further DNA sequences in the sample. The J gene is TRBJ2-1, the V gene TRBV20-1; D ambiguous. This CDR3 region has 11 residues. The V gene's germline CDR1 is DFQATT and CDR2 SNEGSKA (reference sequence). Trimming pared 3 bases from V and 8 bases from J, leaving 8 bases between. CDR3 sequence reads: CSARDPYEQFF. CDR3 nucleotides: TGCAGTGCTAGGGACCCGTATGAGCAGTTCTTC.

The V call is TRBV29-1, the J call TRBJ2-7; D ambiguous. V was trimmed by 4 bases and J by 6 bases, leaving 16 bases between them. The CDR3 totals 13 residues. CDR1 SQVTM and CDR2 ANQGSEA come from the germline V gene. This CDR3 reads CSVGSPRTGEQYF. The CDR3 DNA sequence: TGCAGCGTTGGGTCTCCCAGAACGGGCGAGCAGTACTTC.